The present entry profiles one T cell receptor beta chain with its context. Antigen specificity is unknown. TCR beta cDNA libraries included unique molecular identifiers. Researchers reported some 500,000 cDNA molecules coming from around 1 to 10 million T cells. TCRdb fed the PCR reads into MiXCR, producing one record per CDR3 protein. The profile covers more than 450,000 distinct CDR3 sequences, with around 47% appearing a single time and approximately 1.7% taken by the ten largest. This entry belongs to a study of post-analysis software for immune sequencing data. Overall study: Disease trajectories encompassed relapsing-remitting, secondary progressive and progressive-relapsing multiple sclerosis.

Overall study findings and caveats: Patients had higher frequencies than controls of roughly five TRBV segments, including TRBV5-6, TRBV5-1 and TRBV20-1. Controls showed significantly higher normalized Chao1 diversity than did multiple sclerosis patients. Samples from a shared batch, those prepared together, strongly co-clustered by F measure.

The V end lost 2 bases, the J end lost 9 bases, and 10 bases lay between the germline ends. Germline CDR1 is MNHEY and CDR2 is SVGAGI. The CDR3 runs 12 residues. The receptor comes from a girl between 10 and 17 years old with multiple sclerosis. The chain is built from TRBV6-5 and TRBJ1-1, with D possibly matching TRBD1 (6 bases). The sample taken for sequencing was blood. DNA of the CDR3: TGTGCCAGCAGTTACCAGACAGGAAAAGCTTTCTTT. Its translation is CASSYQTGKAFF.